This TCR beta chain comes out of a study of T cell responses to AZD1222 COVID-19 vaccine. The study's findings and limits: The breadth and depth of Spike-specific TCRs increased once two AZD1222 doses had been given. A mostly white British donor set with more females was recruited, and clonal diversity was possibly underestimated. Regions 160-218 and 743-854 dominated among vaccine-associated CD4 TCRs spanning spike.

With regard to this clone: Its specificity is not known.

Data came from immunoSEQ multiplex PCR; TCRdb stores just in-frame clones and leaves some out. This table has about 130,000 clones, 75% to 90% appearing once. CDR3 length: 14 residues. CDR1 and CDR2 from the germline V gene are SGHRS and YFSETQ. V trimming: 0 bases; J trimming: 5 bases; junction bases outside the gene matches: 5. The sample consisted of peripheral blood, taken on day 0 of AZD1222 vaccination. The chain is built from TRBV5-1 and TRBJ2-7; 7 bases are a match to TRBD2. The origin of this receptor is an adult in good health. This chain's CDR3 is CASSLAGGGHEQYF. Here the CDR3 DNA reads TGCGCCAGCAGCTTGGCCGGGGGAGGGCACGAGCAGTACTTC.